Shown below are 16 T cell receptor beta chains from a single sample sequenced in a study of human T cells and chemical hapten exposure. As for time point: patch test 3, about 24 weeks after DPC sensitization. The treatment was: therapeutic diphenylcyclopropenone sensitization with weekly scalp DPC. MiXCR, run by TCRdb on the RACE reads, gives a single entry per CDR3 protein. Here the sample spans about 190,000 distinct CDR3 sequences, around a quarter being singletons. Sample: whole blood, taken in connection with sensitization to the hapten diphenylcyclopropenone (DPC). The source is a woman aged 40 to 49 with alopecia areata. Some clones in this sample may be carry-over from other donors' samples.

In this sample, this clonotype turned up a few times. This chain joins TRBV3-1 and TRBJ2-7, with D maybe TRBD1 (6 bases). The germline V gene encodes CDR1 LGHDT and CDR2 YNNKEL (reference sequence). This CDR3 is 12 amino acids long. Trimming removed 2 bases at V and 6 bases at J, with 8 bases between. The CDR3 DNA reads TGTGCCAGCAGCCAAAGGGGGAGCGAGCAGTACTTC. Protein product: CASSQRGSEQYF.

This clonotype was found a few times. The chain links TRBV6-1 to TRBJ2-1, with TRBD2 identical over 13 bases. CDR1 MNHNS and CDR2 SASEGT come from the germline V gene. This CDR3 spans 15 amino acids. The V segment lost 7 bases and the J segment 6 bases; nucleotides outside the gene matches: 6. DNA for the CDR3: TGTGCCAGCATATCCGGGACTAGCGGGACCAATGAGCAGTTCTTC. Translated: CASISGTSGTNEQFF.

The CDR3 DNA reads TGCGCCAGCAGCTCCGACGGCTATCAGCCCCAGCATTTT. It is translated as CASSSDGYQPQHF. The chain combines TRBV5-1 with TRBJ1-5; D unclear. The V gene's germline CDR1 is SGHRS and CDR2 YFSETQ. The CDR3 totals 13 residues. V lost 3 bases to trimming and J lost 5 bases, with 9 bases between them.

The genes are TRBV9 and TRBJ1-6, with 7 bases matching TRBD1. The germline gives CDR1 SGDLS, CDR2 YYNGEE. Trimming at V came to 0 bases and at J to 9 bases, leaving 6 bases not matched to a gene. CDR3 size: 15 residues. The chain's CDR3 is CASSVGTGGSSPLHF. In nucleotides, the CDR3 is TGTGCCAGCAGCGTAGGGACAGGAGGAAGTTCACCCCTCCACTTT.

This clonotype was recorded a few times. The V and J genes are TRBV20-1 and TRBJ2-2; 8 nucleotides line up with TRBD2. The CDR3 is 17 residues long. The germline V gene encodes CDR1 DFQATT and CDR2 SNEGSKA (reference sequence). Trimming cost V 0 bases and J 9 bases; bases outside gene matches: 15. CDR3 in amino acids: CSARDENSGTRGRELFF. The CDR3 DNA is TGCAGTGCTAGAGATGAAAATTCCGGGACTAGGGGGAGGGAGCTGTTTTTT.

The chain joins TRBV28 to TRBJ1-2, with 7 bases that match TRBD1. After removal of 5 bases from V and 4 bases from J, the junction contained 10 bases not matched to a gene. The V gene's germline CDR1 is MDHEN and CDR2 SYDVKM. The CDR3 is made up of 15 amino acids. DNA for the CDR3: TGTGCCAGCAGTCCAACCGGGACAGCTTTCTATGGCTACACCTTC. Its translation: CASSPTGTAFYGYTF.

This clonotype was counted a few times. The V and J genes are TRBV28 and TRBJ2-7; D is unresolved. The CDR3 spans 15 residues. Per the germline V gene, CDR1 is MDHEN and CDR2 is SYDVKM. V was cut by 7 bases and J by 4 bases, with 20 bases left in between. The CDR3 nucleotides read TGTGCCAGCAACCCGACATTCCGGGCCCGTTACGAGCAGTACTTC. Translating it yields CASNPTFRARYEQYF. Together with reference TRBV28 and TRBJ2-7, the CDR3 gives the full variable domain: DVKVTQSSRYLVKRTGEKVFLECVQDMDHENMFWYRQDPGLGLRLIYFSYDVKMKEKGDIPEGYSVSREKKERFSLILESASTNQTSMYLCASNPTFRARYEQYFGPGTRLTVT.

V and J are TRBV20-1 and TRBJ2-7, with D perhaps TRBD1 or TRBD2 (5 bases each). Per the germline V gene, CDR1 is DFQATT and CDR2 is SNEGSKA (reference sequence). Trimming cost V 1 base and J 6 bases, with 19 bases left between them. This CDR3 is 15 amino acids long. CDR3 region: CSARGGRGAASEQYF. The DNA of the CDR3 is TGCAGTGCTAGAGGGGGGAGAGGGGCTGCCAGCGAGCAGTACTTC.

The V and J genes are TRBV6-1 and TRBJ1-5; D gene ambiguous. Germline CDR1 reads MNHNS; CDR2 reads SASEGT. The CDR3 length is 13 residues. Trimming took off 5 bases at V and 4 bases at J, with 9 bases between the two ends. The CDR3 loop reads CASSSGPNQPQHF. The CDR3 region has the DNA TGTGCCAGCAGTTCTGGACCTAATCAGCCCCAGCATTTT.

This clonotype was observed a few times. V is TRBV10-3 and J is TRBJ2-7; weak D call: TRBD2 (5 bases). Trimming pared 6 bases from V and 7 bases from J, leaving 19 bases between. The CDR3 runs to 14 residues. The germline V gene has CDR1 ENHRY and CDR2 SYGVKD. The CDR3 reads CAISDRLGPGEQYF. CDR3 nucleotides: TGTGCCATCAGCGACCGGCTAGGACCGGGAGAGCAGTACTTC.

This clonotype occurred a few times. The rearrangement joins TRBV12-3 or TRBV12-4 to TRBJ1-1; D uncertain. The CDR3 spans 11 residues. Trimming left V 3 bases short and J 10 bases short, with 9 bases between. The CDR3 sequence: CASSFSQRAFF. The CDR3 nucleotides read TGTGCCAGCAGTTTCTCTCAGCGAGCTTTCTTT.

The chain joins TRBV7-8 to TRBJ2-3; no clear D. Germline loops: CDR1 SGHVS, CDR2 FQNEAQ. There are 12 residues in the CDR3. V was pared by 5 bases and J by 4 bases, with 7 bases between. CDR3 sequence reads: CASSQISDTQYF. In DNA, the CDR3 is TGTGCCAGCAGCCAAATATCAGATACGCAGTATTTT.

The J gene is TRBJ1-1, the V gene TRBV4-2; D is unclear. This CDR3 is 18 amino acids long. V dropped 0 bases and J dropped 1 base, with 18 bases sitting between them. From germline, CDR1 is LGHNA and CDR2 YNFKEQ. The CDR3, as DNA: TGTGCCAGCAGCCAAGATCTTGGTGTGACTTGGGGGAACACTGAAGCTTTCTTT. This sequence encodes CASSQDLGVTWGNTEAFF.

This clonotype was counted a few times. The rearrangement joins TRBV6-5 to TRBJ2-5; 11 positions match TRBD1. Germline values: CDR1 MNHEY, CDR2 SVGAGI. The CDR3 runs 18 residues. The J segment lost 4 bases and the V segment lost 6 bases, leaving 16 bases of the junction unmatched. The CDR3 sequence: CASSRLGQGASNAETQYF. The CDR3 DNA follows: TGTGCCAGCAGCCGACTTGGACAGGGGGCTAGTAATGCAGAGACCCAGTACTTC.

This clonotype has a handful of counts. The rearrangement joins TRBV7-9 to TRBJ2-6; the D is unclear. Trimming cost V 1 base and J 3 bases, with 10 bases left between them. Germline V gives CDR1 SEHNR, CDR2 FQNEAQ (reference sequence). The CDR3 covers 16 residues. CDR3 bases: TGTGCCAGCAGCTTAGTCGCCCCCGTTGGGGCCAACGTCCTGACTTTC. Translated: CASSLVAPVGANVLTF.

V is TRBV20-1 and J is TRBJ2-7, with 11 bases lining up with TRBD2. V was clipped by 6 bases and J by 2 bases; unmatched bases: 3. The germline gives CDR1 DFQATT, CDR2 SNEGSKA (reference sequence). The CDR3 runs to 13 residues. The CDR3: CSAGLAGTYEQYF. CDR3 DNA sequence: TGCAGTGCCGGACTAGCGGGTACCTACGAGCAGTACTTC.